The 7 T cell receptor beta chains below come from one sample, sequenced in a study of response to subunit inactivated influenza vaccine (dated by TCRdb to 2016 to 2019). Libraries were built with RT-PCR. TCRdb lists the instrument as Illumina HiSeq 2500. In TCRdb, the public reads were trimmed at Q25 with fastp and aligned with MiXCR, with productive beta chains retained. Duplicate CDR3 protein sequences are folded into a single record with the most common DNA and genes. This sample holds around 200,000 distinct CDR3 sequences; nearly 9.5% were observed only once. The ten biggest clones cover around 9.9% of the sample. Sample: non-naive T cells sorted from PBMCs, taken on the day of vaccination. The sample's cell subset or site label, decoded: memory T cell fraction. The receptors originated from a man in his fifties or sixties who received an inactivated influenza vaccine. Donor details come from another sample of the same person, matched by shared clones.

This clonotype appeared many times. The chain uses TRBV7-2 and TRBJ2-3; weak D call: TRBD2 (6 bases). Germline values: CDR1 SGHTA, CDR2 FQGNSA. V dropped 2 bases and J dropped 3 bases, with 18 bases sitting between them. The CDR3 consists of 17 residues. CDR3 sequence reads: CASSLQGGALGTDTQYF. CDR3 bases: TGTGCCAGCAGCTTACAAGGCGGGGCCCTCGGGACAGATACGCAGTATTTT.

This clonotype was observed a handful of times. The chain employs TRBV15 and TRBJ1-5, with no clear D. V was trimmed by 6 bases and J by 2 bases, leaving 11 bases between them. This CDR3 spans 14 amino acids. CDR1 is LNHNV, CDR2 YYDKDF, per germline (reference sequence). The DNA for the CDR3 is TGTGCCACCAGTTCCTTTTTTGGCAATCAGCCCCAGCATTTT. Protein product: CATSSFFGNQPQHF. Full variable domain (missing parts from reference TRBV15 and TRBJ1-5): DAMVIQNPRYQVTQFGKPVTLSCSQTLNHNVMYWYQQKSSQAPKLLFHYYDKDFNNEADTPDNFQSRRPNTSFCFLDIRSPGLGDTAMYLCATSSFFGNQPQHFGDGTRLSIL.

This clonotype has only a few counts. The chain recombines TRBV18 with TRBJ1-1; D is possibly TRBD1 (5 bases). Germline values: CDR1 KGHSH, CDR2 LQKENI. V lost 3 bases, J lost 8 bases, and 13 bases lay in between. This CDR3 is 13 amino acids long. The CDR3 region has the DNA TGTGCCAGCTCACCGCCGGGACCCTCGGAAGCTTTCTTT. Encoded protein: CASSPPGPSEAFF.

This clonotype was observed many times. The J gene is TRBJ2-5, the V gene TRBV7-2; D uncertain. Trimming took 0 bases from V and 7 from J, leaving 9 bases between them. The CDR3 runs 13 residues. CDR1 is SGHTA and CDR2 is FQGNSA in the germline V gene. This CDR3 is CASSLANEGTQYF. The CDR3 DNA reads TGTGCCAGCAGCTTAGCGAATGAAGGGACCCAGTACTTC.

In nucleotides, the CDR3 is TGTGCCAGCAGCGTAGGACCCGGGCGGAACACTGAAGCTTTCTTT. This codes for CASSVGPGRNTEAFF. The rearrangement links TRBV9 to TRBJ1-1; no definite D call. The CDR3 extends over 15 amino acids. CDR1 is SGDLS and CDR2 is YYNGEE in the germline V gene. The germline V and J ends were trimmed by 0 bases and 1 base, with 10 bases remaining between them.

This clonotype was seen many times. The gene calls are TRBV12-3 or TRBV12-4 and TRBJ2-3; maybe TRBD1 (6 bases). The CDR3 is made up of 14 amino acids. Trimming pared 7 bases from V and 0 bases from J, leaving 11 bases between. CDR3 sequence reads: CASTRDTSTDTQYF. DNA of the CDR3: TGTGCCAGCACTCGGGACACTAGCACAGATACGCAGTATTTT.

This clonotype has ten or more counts. This chain uses TRBV6-5 with TRBJ2-7; 8 nucleotides match TRBD1. V gave up 7 bases and J gave up 4 bases; unmatched junction bases: 6. The germline V gene has CDR1 MNHEY and CDR2 SVGAGI. CDR3 length equals 13 residues. The CDR3 nucleotides are TGTGCCAGCATTATCCAGGGGGCTTACGAGCAGTACTTC. Translating gives CASIIQGAYEQYF.